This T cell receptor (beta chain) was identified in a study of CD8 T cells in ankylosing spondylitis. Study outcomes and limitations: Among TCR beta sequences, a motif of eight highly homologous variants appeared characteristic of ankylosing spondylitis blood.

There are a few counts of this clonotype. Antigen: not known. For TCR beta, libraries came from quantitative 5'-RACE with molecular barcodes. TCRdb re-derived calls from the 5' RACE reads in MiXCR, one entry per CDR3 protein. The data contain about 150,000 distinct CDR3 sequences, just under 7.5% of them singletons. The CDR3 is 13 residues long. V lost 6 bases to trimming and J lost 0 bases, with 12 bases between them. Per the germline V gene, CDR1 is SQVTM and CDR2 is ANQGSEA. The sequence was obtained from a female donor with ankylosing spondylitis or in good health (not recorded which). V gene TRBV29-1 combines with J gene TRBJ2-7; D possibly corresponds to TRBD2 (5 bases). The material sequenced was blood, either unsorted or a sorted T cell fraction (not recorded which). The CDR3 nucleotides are TGCAGCGTGAGGGTCAGAAGCTCCTACGAGCAGTACTTC. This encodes CSVRVRSSYEQYF.